Shown below are 26 T cell receptor beta chains from a single sample sequenced in a study of T cells in Graves' hyperthyroidism and ophthalmopathy (dated by TCRdb to between 2018 and 2021). The library relied on multiplex PCR. The run used an Illumina HiSeq 2000. Amplification of TCR beta CDR3 regions was carried out from RNA transcripts. For the first round of RT-PCR on the TCR CDR3, the HTBI primer set was used together with the Qiagen OneStep RT-PCR kit. TCRdb reprocessed the public reads (quality trimming at Q25 with fastp, clone calling with MiXCR) and kept in-frame beta chains. Rows with a matching CDR3 protein are joined into one entry that keeps the most common DNA and genes. Here the sample has more than 250,000 distinct CDR3 sequences; nearly 15% occur a single time. The ten largest clonotypes hold more than 30% of the sample. The sample was blood. These receptors were collected from a woman aged 45 to 65 with Graves' hyperthyroidism that later progressed to Graves' ophthalmopathy.

The sample holds many counts of this clonotype. V gene TRBV20-1 combines with J gene TRBJ2-3; D not resolved. CDR1 is DFQATT, CDR2 SNEGSKA, per germline (reference sequence). CDR3 length: 11 amino acids. V lost 8 bases and J 2 bases, leaving 8 bases between the germline ends. The chain's CDR3 is CSIDFTDTQYF. The CDR3 DNA reads as TGCAGTATTGACTTCACAGATACGCAGTATTTT.

The chain has TRBV19 and TRBJ1-1; D uncertain. Germline-derived CDR1 and CDR2 are LNHDA and SQIVND (reference sequence). The CDR3 is 17 amino acids. V lost 3 bases to trimming and J lost 5 bases, with 22 bases between them. CDR3 sequence: CASSIRVGEGSRTEAFF. CDR3 sequence (DNA): TGTGCCAGTAGTATTCGGGTCGGAGAGGGATCTCGAACTGAAGCTTTCTTT.

This clonotype was observed many times. The chain links TRBV28 to TRBJ1-4; no clear D gene. Trimming took off 3 bases at V and 7 bases at J, with 12 bases between the two ends. The CDR3 extends over 14 amino acids. Germline values: CDR1 MDHEN, CDR2 SYDVKM. CDR3 in DNA: TGTGCCAGCAGTTTCCCCGGGCAATCTGAAAAACTGTTTTTT. This sequence encodes CASSFPGQSEKLFF.

The chain uses TRBV5-4 and TRBJ2-7, with 10 bases aligning to TRBD1. Germline V gene sequence: CDR1 SGHNT, CDR2 YYREEE (reference sequence). The J segment lost 7 bases and the V segment lost 5 bases, leaving 6 bases of the junction unmatched. The CDR3 is 13 amino acids. DNA for the CDR3: TGTGCCAGCAGTCTGACAGGGGGCTGGGAGCAGTACTTC. Protein: CASSLTGGWEQYF.

In the case of this clonotype: A clone one base away is much larger, so this may be a read error. The chain links TRBV11-2 to TRBJ2-1; D is possibly TRBD2 (6 bases). V was clipped by 1 base and J by 6 bases, with 10 bases between them. This CDR3 spans 14 amino acids. Germline values: CDR1 SGHAT, CDR2 FQNNGV. This CDR3 reads CASSLAFGSNEQFF. Written as DNA, the CDR3 is TGTGCCAGCAGCTTAGCGTTCGGGAGCAATGAGCAGTTCTTC.

This clonotype was seen repeatedly, ten times or more. The chain employs TRBV20-1 and TRBJ2-1; D might be TRBD1 (5 bases). Trimming took 6 bases from V and 8 from J, leaving 17 bases between them. This CDR3 is built from 13 residues. Germline V CDR1 and CDR2: DFQATT, SNEGSKA (reference sequence). The CDR3 nucleotides read TGCAGTGCAAGGGGTCAGCCATTCGATGAGCAGTTCTTC. Encoded protein: CSARGQPFDEQFF.

This clonotype was recorded many times. The chain uses TRBV6-2 or TRBV6-3 and TRBJ2-3; TRBD2 might be the D (5 bases). Germline CDR1 is MNHEY and CDR2 is SVGEGT. This CDR3 has 12 amino acids. V shed 11 bases and J shed 5 bases, with 14 bases lying between them. The CDR3 nucleotides read TGTGCCGCGGAGGCAGGTGGAGATACGCAGTATTTT. As protein: CAAEAGGDTQYF.

This clonotype was seen ten or more times. The gene calls are TRBV20-1 and TRBJ2-7; D perhaps matches TRBD2 (5 bases). This CDR3 comprises 14 residues. The germline V gene has CDR1 DFQATT and CDR2 SNEGSKA (reference sequence). The V end lost 6 bases, the J end lost 4 bases, and 19 bases lay between the germline ends. The CDR3 DNA is TGCAGTGCCTCCCAACGGGATGGTGGATACGAGCAGTACTTC. It encodes CSASQRDGGYEQYF.

At least ten counts were recorded for this clonotype. The chain couples TRBV5-1 to TRBJ2-1; the match to TRBD2 covers 11 bases. In germline, CDR1 is SGHRS, CDR2 YFSETQ. The CDR3 runs to 14 residues. Trimming at V came to 7 bases and at J to 3 bases, leaving 3 bases not matched to a gene. In nucleotides, the CDR3 is TGCGCCAGCGGGACTAGCGGAAACTACAATGAGCAGTTCTTC. Translation: CASGTSGNYNEQFF. The full variable domain, with the rest looked up from reference TRBV5-1 and TRBJ2-1, is KAGVTQTPRYLIKTRGQQVTLSCSPISGHRSVSWYQQTPGQGLQFLFEYFSETQRNKGNFPGRFSGRQFSNSRSEMNVSTLELGDSALYLCASGTSGNYNEQFFGPGTRLTVL.

The DNA of the CDR3 is TGTGCCGCGAGGGCTTGGATGAGCTCCTATAATTCACCCCTCCACTTT. Translated: CAARAWMSSYNSPLHF. The V gene is TRBV6-1, the J gene TRBJ1-6; D remains unclear. With 11 bases removed from V and 0 bases from J, the gap between germline ends came to 17 bases. This CDR3 is built from 16 residues. The germline V gene has CDR1 MNHNS and CDR2 SASEGT.

The chain carries TRBV27 and TRBJ1-2; possibly TRBD1 for D (6 bases). Germline CDR1 is MNHEY and CDR2 is SMNVEV (reference sequence). Trimming took off 3 bases at V and 2 bases at J, with 10 bases between the two ends. CDR3 length: 14 residues. CDR3 sequence: CASSFSQGNYGYTF. The CDR3 region has the DNA TGTGCCAGCAGTTTCAGTCAGGGGAACTATGGCTACACCTTC.

This clonotype was seen a few times. This rearrangement joins TRBV19 to TRBJ2-1; 8 bases line up with TRBD2. The length of the CDR3 is 15 residues. The V gene's germline CDR1 is LNHDA and CDR2 SQIVND (reference sequence). The ends lost 1 base at V and 7 bases at J; junction bases unmatched: 6. CDR3 protein: CASSIGSPGGNEQFF. In nucleotides, the CDR3 is TGTGCCAGTAGTATAGGGTCCCCGGGGGGGAATGAGCAGTTCTTC.

This clonotype was counted ten times or more. V and J are TRBV7-9 and TRBJ1-1; 10 bases match TRBD1. Germline CDR1 is SEHNR and CDR2 is FQNEAQ (reference sequence). The CDR3 covers 17 residues. V lost 5 bases, J lost 0 bases, and 9 bases stayed unmatched. The CDR3 region is CASSPPTGGGLNTEAFF. The CDR3 coding sequence is TGTGCCAGCAGCCCCCCGACAGGGGGCGGGTTGAACACTGAAGCTTTCTTT.

This clonotype was seen ten or more times. This chain connects TRBV5-1 to TRBJ2-7; D remains unclear. This CDR3 has 14 amino acids. The germline CDR1 and CDR2 sequences are SGHRS and YFSETQ. Between the trimmed V and J ends, which lost 2 bases and 0 bases, there was a span of 9 bases. CDR3 protein: CASSFRRSSYEQYF. Written as DNA, the CDR3 is TGCGCCAGCAGCTTTCGCCGGAGCTCCTACGAGCAGTACTTC. Drawing the rest from reference TRBV5-1 and TRBJ2-7, the complete variable domain is KAGVTQTPRYLIKTRGQQVTLSCSPISGHRSVSWYQQTPGQGLQFLFEYFSETQRNKGNFPGRFSGRQFSNSRSEMNVSTLELGDSALYLCASSFRRSSYEQYFGPGTRLTVT.

This clonotype was counted many times. This chain connects TRBV5-1 to TRBJ1-1; D gene unclear. In germline, CDR1 is SGHRS, CDR2 YFSETQ. V gave up 3 bases and J gave up 3 bases, with 15 bases separating them. CDR3 length: 15 amino acids. The CDR3: CASSSARTGDTEAFF. CDR3 nucleotides: TGCGCCAGCAGCTCGGCCAGGACGGGAGACACTGAAGCTTTCTTT.

The chain uses TRBV2 and TRBJ1-2; D is perhaps TRBD1 (6 bases). V lost 7 bases, J lost 6 bases, and 18 bases lay in between. Germline assignment: CDR1 SNHLY and CDR2 FYNNEI. This CDR3 comprises 14 residues. The CDR3 nucleotides are TGTGCCAGCACCCAGGGGCAGAGCTGGGATGGCTACACCTTC. It yields the protein CASTQGQSWDGYTF.

Many counts were recorded for this clonotype. The V call is TRBV2, the J call TRBJ2-7, with no clear D. Trimming removed 2 bases from V and 3 bases from J, with 29 bases in between. The CDR3 covers 20 residues. Per the germline V gene, CDR1 is SNHLY and CDR2 is FYNNEI. The CDR3 DNA reads as TGTGCCAGCAGTGAAACGCAGGCAGAGTCCTTTCTTCGACTGGACTACGAGCAGTACTTC. It codes for CASSETQAESFLRLDYEQYF.

This clonotype was seen only once. A much more abundant neighbour one base away suggests this may be a read error. The chain links TRBV20-1 to TRBJ1-1; 7 nucleotides line up with TRBD1. The CDR3 is 13 amino acids. The germline CDR1 and CDR2 sequences are DFQATT and SNEGSKA (reference sequence). CDR3 nucleotides: TGCGGTGCTAAAGGGACAGAGAACACTGAAGCTTTCTTT. It specifies CGAKGTENTEAFF.

This clonotype was picked up a small number of times. This could be a read error, since a much larger clone is one nucleotide away. The V gene is TRBV27, the J gene TRBJ2-7; D gene ambiguous. The CDR3 runs 13 residues. Germline V gives CDR1 MNHEY, CDR2 SMNVEV (reference sequence). CDR3: CGSSLSAANEQYF. DNA of the CDR3: TGTGGCAGCAGTTTATCGGCAGCCAACGAGCAGTACTTC.

This clonotype was seen only a few times. The chain has TRBV6-1 and TRBJ1-1; D may be TRBD1 (6 bases). Germline V gene lookup returns CDR1 MNHNS and CDR2 SASEGT. The germline V and J ends were trimmed by 6 bases and 2 bases, with 19 bases remaining between them. This CDR3 comprises 16 residues. The CDR3 DNA follows: TGTGCCAGCAGGAAACAGGGAATGGGGGCCAACACTGAAGCTTTCTTT. It encodes CASRKQGMGANTEAFF.

The CDR3: CASSLRLYGPAGEKYNEQFF. CDR3 sequence (DNA): TGTGCCAGCAGCCTTAGGTTGTACGGTCCGGCGGGAGAGAAATACAATGAGCAGTTCTTC. The genes are TRBV9 and TRBJ2-1, with 7 nucleotides matching TRBD2. V shed 4 bases and J 4 bases; nucleotides not matched to a gene: 23. Per the germline V gene, CDR1 is SGDLS and CDR2 is YYNGEE. CDR3 size: 20 residues.

This clonotype was detected many times. This chain uses TRBV29-1 with TRBJ2-7; the D gene is possibly TRBD2 (6 bases). This CDR3 spans 16 amino acids. V lost 2 bases and J 6 bases, leaving 23 bases between the germline ends. Germline CDR1 reads SQVTM; CDR2 reads ANQGSEA. As DNA, the CDR3 is TGCAGCGTTGAAAGTGTCGTGATCGGGGGACGGGGCGAGCAGTACTTC. This translates into CSVESVVIGGRGEQYF.

The sample holds many counts of this clonotype. The CDR3 spells CASTVSQTSGYNEQFF. Here the CDR3 DNA reads TGTGCCAGCACGGTCAGTCAGACTAGCGGTTACAATGAGCAGTTCTTC. The gene calls are TRBV2 and TRBJ2-1; the match to TRBD2 covers 9 bases. J gave up 4 bases and V 7 bases, and 11 bases lay outside the gene matches. The CDR3 consists of 16 residues. CDR1 is SNHLY, CDR2 FYNNEI, per germline. Full variable domain (missing parts from reference TRBV2 and TRBJ2-1): EPEVTQTPSHQVTQMGQEVILRCVPISNHLYFYWYRQILGQKVEFLVSFYNNEISEKSEIFDDQFSVERPDGSNFTLKIRSTKLEDSAMYFCASTVSQTSGYNEQFFGPGTRLTVL.

Sample share makes this clonotype medium-sized. The chain links TRBV2 to TRBJ2-7; 9 nucleotides align to TRBD2. Germline V gene lookup returns CDR1 SNHLY and CDR2 FYNNEI. The CDR3 sequence is 14 residues long. J was trimmed by 7 bases and V by 3 bases; bases with no gene match: 7. The CDR3 region has the DNA TGTGCCAGCAGTGAGACTAGCGGCCGCCGGGAGCAGTACTTC. Translating it yields CASSETSGRREQYF.

This clonotype showed up just a few times. The genes are TRBV2 and TRBJ1-5, with D unresolved. The CDR3 sequence is 13 residues long. V dropped 2 bases and J dropped 7 bases, with 9 bases sitting between them. Germline V CDR1 and CDR2: SNHLY, FYNNEI. This chain's CDR3 is CASSEWGEQPQHF. For the CDR3, the DNA is TGTGCCAGCAGTGAATGGGGTGAACAGCCCCAGCATTTT.

This clonotype showed up just a few times. The CDR3: CASSEGREKLFF. CDR3 in DNA: TGTGCCAGCAGCGAGGGACGTGAAAAACTGTTTTTT. This chain uses TRBV25-1 with TRBJ1-4; a possible D gene is TRBD1 (5 bases). Germline V gene lookup returns CDR1 MGHDK and CDR2 SYGVNS. Deletions cut 6 bases from V and 7 bases from J, with 9 bases between. This CDR3 is 12 amino acids long.